The clone carrying this TCR beta chain was seen only a few times. Antigen: not known. These data are taken from a study of CD8 T cells in ankylosing spondylitis. CDR3 length equals 15 residues. In germline, CDR1 is SGDLS, CDR2 YYNGEE. Trimming cost V 4 bases and J 2 bases; bases outside gene matches: 8. General observations from the study: Disease-linked clones reportedly concentrated significantly in matched ankylosing spondylitis synovial fluid. Reports of some motif variants in reactive arthritis synovial fluid and blood predate this one. Disease-associated clonotypes exhibited CD8+ identity and were relatively infrequent in peripheral blood.

It was by quantitative 5'-RACE with molecular barcodes that TCR beta libraries were made. TCRdb analysed the 5' RACE reads with MiXCR anew, one entry per CDR3 protein. The sample gives 7,000 to 8,500 distinct CDR3 sequences, around 8.2% of which show up once; about 21% is in the top ten. The chain combines TRBV9 with TRBJ1-1; TRBD1 matches 7 bases. The sequence came from a male donor with ankylosing spondylitis or in good health (not recorded which). The sample was blood, either unsorted or a sorted T cell fraction (not recorded which). The CDR3 sequence: CASSLEGTANTEAFF. CDR3 bases: TGTGCCAGCAGCTTAGAAGGGACAGCAAACACTGAAGCTTTCTTT.